A selection of T cell receptor beta chains follows, all from one sample in a study of cytomegalovirus exposure and HLA in healthy donors. Sequencing used immunoSEQ multiplex PCR; TCRdb keeps in-frame clones, though not all of them. This table has 120,000 or so clones, 75% to 80% appearing once. Sequencing was performed on PBMCs. The receptors were gathered from a woman aged 25 to 39 in good health and CMV-seronegative. Each CDR3 is given with its conserved first and last residue. A D gene is named only where the DNA matches it firmly. Size tells how often a clone was seen (once, few, many) or the class of an expanded clone, and some rows leave it out.

CASSQGTGDEAFF,TGTGCCAGCAGCCAGGGGACAGGGGATGAAGCTTTCTTT,TRBJ1-1,TRBD1,TRBV4-2,few
CASSDRDRTWNF,TGTGCCAGCAGCGACCGGGACAGGACTTGGAACTTC,TRBJ2-7,TRBD1,TRBV7-8,once
CASSLVLTGGQETQYF,TGTGCCAGCAGCTTGGTATTAACGGGAGGTCAGGAGACCCAGTACTTC,TRBJ2-5,TRBD2,TRBV5-4,-
CAWSPLGATGGIEKLFF,TGTGCCTGGAGCCCTCTGGGGGCGACAGGGGGAATTGAAAAACTGTTTTTT,TRBJ1-4,TRBD1,TRBV30,-
CASSARGTVSTEAFF,TGTGCCAGCAGCGCGAGAGGGACAGTGAGCACTGAAGCTTTCTTT,TRBJ1-1,TRBD1,TRBV9,-
CASRLTGTSGSDTQYF,TGCGCCAGCAGACTGACCGGGACTAGCGGGAGTGATACGCAGTATTTT,TRBJ2-3,TRBD2,TRBV5-1,-
CASSPSRTEAFF,TGTGCCAGCAGCCCATCGCGGACTGAAGCTTTCTTT,TRBJ1-1,-,TRBV5-8,few
CASSLNDRGQYEQYF,TGCGCCAGCAGCCTCAACGACAGGGGGCAATACGAGCAGTACTTC,TRBJ2-7,TRBD1,TRBV4-3,-
CASSPRQGSTEAFF,TGTGCCAGCAGCCCAAGACAGGGGAGCACTGAAGCTTTCTTT,TRBJ1-1,TRBD1,TRBV9,-
CASSSGWTAYNEQFF,TGTGCCAGCAGCTCGGGATGGACAGCCTACAATGAGCAGTTCTTC,TRBJ2-1,-,TRBV7-2,-
CASSLEAGQGYEQYF,TGTGCCAGCAGCTTAGAGGCCGGACAAGGGTACGAGCAGTACTTC,TRBJ2-7,-,TRBV7-8,-
CATSRTGRYGYTF,TGTGCCACCAGCAGGACAGGCCGCTATGGCTACACCTTC,TRBJ1-2,-,TRBV15,-
CASSLPVLQGALGANVLTF,TGCGCCAGCAGCTTGCCTGTTCTACAGGGGGCGCTAGGGGCCAACGTCCTGACTTTC,TRBJ2-6,TRBD1,TRBV5-1,-
CASSKPTQGTNEKLFF,TGTGCCAGCAGCAAACCCACCCAGGGCACTAATGAAAAACTGTTTTTT,TRBJ1-4,-,TRBV21-1,-
CASSGGQAPDEKLFF,TGTGCCAGCAGCGGAGGACAGGCACCGGATGAAAAACTGTTTTTT,TRBJ1-4,TRBD1,TRBV9,-
CASSSILGRRAQYF,TGTGCCAGCAGTTCAATCCTTGGCCGCAGGGCCCAGTACTTC,TRBJ2-5,-,TRBV28,-
CASSSSTGNTEAFF,TGTGCCAGCAGCTCGTCAACAGGAAACACTGAAGCTTTCTTT,TRBJ1-1,-,TRBV5-6,-
CASSQGGQGKIGEQYF,TGCGCCAGCAGCCAAGGGGGACAGGGAAAGATCGGCGAGCAGTACTTC,TRBJ2-7,TRBD1,TRBV4-1,-
CAWTDRENTEAFF,TGTGCCTGGACCGACAGAGAGAACACTGAAGCTTTCTTT,TRBJ1-1,-,TRBV30,once
CASSRWRAGNTIYF,TGTGCCAGCAGCCGCTGGAGGGCTGGAAACACCATATATTTT,TRBJ1-3,-,TRBV28,-
CASSLFEGYEQYF,TGTGCCAGCAGTTTATTTGAGGGCTACGAGCAGTACTTC,TRBJ2-7,-,TRBV28,-
CASSLDSAYEQYF,TGTGCCAGCAGTCTTGACAGCGCCTACGAGCAGTACTTC,TRBJ2-7,-,TRBV5-4,few
CASSLRTGMNTEAFF,TGTGCCAGCAGCCTACGCACAGGGATGAACACTGAAGCTTTCTTT,TRBJ1-1,-,TRBV5-4,-
CASSQWGRAGETQYF,TGCGCCAGCAGCCAATGGGGGAGGGCCGGAGAGACCCAGTACTTC,TRBJ2-5,TRBD2,TRBV4-1,few
CASSLADREKLFF,TGTGCCAGCAGCTTAGCAGACAGGGAAAAACTGTTTTTT,TRBJ1-4,-,TRBV7-2,-
CATSRGSGVAGVDNEQFF,TGTGCCACCAGCAGAGGCTCGGGGGTAGCGGGAGTCGACAATGAGCAGTTCTTC,TRBJ2-1,TRBD2,TRBV15,-
CASSTGTSIGEQYF,TGTGCCAGCAGTACCGGGACTAGCATTGGCGAGCAGTACTTC,TRBJ2-7,TRBD2,TRBV28,few
CACLTGWDYEQYF,TGTGCCTGCTTGACAGGGTGGGACTACGAGCAGTACTTC,TRBJ2-7,TRBD1,TRBV30,-
CASSDRTGGGNEQFF,TGTGCCAGCAGTGACAGGACAGGGGGTGGGAATGAGCAGTTCTTC,TRBJ2-1,TRBD1,TRBV6-4,few
CATRDLLEETQYF,TGTGCCACCCGGGACTTACTAGAAGAGACCCAGTACTTC,TRBJ2-5,-,TRBV11-1,-
CASNPTDLREQYF,TGTGCCAGCAACCCGACAGACTTACGTGAGCAGTACTTC,TRBJ2-7,-,TRBV28,-
CASSTRTGPTDTQYF,TGTGCCAGCAGCACACGGACAGGGCCAACAGATACGCAGTATTTT,TRBJ2-3,TRBD1,TRBV7-9,-
CATLTSGSYEQYF,TGTGCCACCCTGACTAGCGGGAGCTACGAGCAGTACTTC,TRBJ2-7,TRBD2,TRBV6-1,-
CASSSPEGNYGYTF,TGCGCCAGCAGCTCACCGGAGGGTAACTATGGCTACACCTTC,TRBJ1-2,-,TRBV5-1,-
CASIADRGRVETQYF,TGTGCCAGCATCGCGGACAGGGGGCGCGTGGAGACCCAGTACTTC,TRBJ2-5,TRBD1,TRBV7-2,-
CASSWQRGDSSYEQYF,TGTGCCAGCAGCTGGCAGCGGGGGGACTCATCCTACGAGCAGTACTTC,TRBJ2-7,TRBD2,TRBV11-2,-
CASSHWGGAYSYEQYF,TGTGCCAGCAGCCACTGGGGAGGGGCATACTCCTACGAGCAGTACTTC,TRBJ2-7,TRBD2,TRBV7-2,-
CASSPGHSGNTIYF,TGTGCCAGCAGTCCGGGTCACTCTGGAAACACCATATATTTT,TRBJ1-3,-,TRBV2,few
CASSPSGSGVELFF,TGTGCCAGTAGTCCTAGCGGGAGTGGGGTGGAGCTGTTTTTT,TRBJ2-2,TRBD2,TRBV19,-
CASSQAQTQGLAGWRAINEQFF,TGCGCCAGCAGCCAAGCTCAAACCCAGGGACTAGCGGGATGGCGCGCTATCAATGAGCAGTTCTTC,TRBJ2-1,TRBD2,TRBV4-3,-